A single sample is the source of the 2 T cell receptor beta chains below, sequenced in a study of cytomegalovirus exposure and HLA in healthy donors. This PCR relied on a set of 60 Vbeta primers and 13 Jbeta primers. Data came from immunoSEQ multiplex PCR; TCRdb stores just in-frame clones and leaves some out. The table records around 230,000 clones, 70% to 90% of them present only once. Sequencing used PBMCs. The receptors originated from a girl aged 2-9 years in good health and CMV-seronegative.

This chain connects TRBV19 to TRBJ2-1; a possible D gene is TRBD1 (6 bases). The CDR3 spans 13 residues. The V and J ends lost 4 bases and 6 bases respectively, with 10 bases between them. Germline loops: CDR1 LNHDA, CDR2 SQIVND (reference sequence). For the CDR3, the DNA is TGTGCCAGTAGTACCGGACAGATCAATGAGCAGTTCTTC. It encodes CASSTGQINEQFF. Complete variable domain (other parts from reference TRBV19 and TRBJ2-1): DGGITQSPKYLFRKEGQNVTLSCEQNLNHDAMYWYRQDPGQGLRLIYYSQIVNDFQKGDIAEGYSVSREKKESFPLTVTSAQKNPTAFYLCASSTGQINEQFFGPGTRLTVL.

V and J are TRBV2 and TRBJ2-2; 11 nucleotides agree with TRBD2. The CDR3 covers 16 residues. Looked up from germline, CDR1 is SNHLY and CDR2 is FYNNEI. Trimming cost V 8 bases and J 2 bases; bases outside gene matches: 7. CDR3 in amino acids: CASLKGLAVNTGELFF. The CDR3 DNA follows: TGTGCCAGCTTGAAGGGACTAGCGGTTAACACCGGGGAGCTGTTTTTT.